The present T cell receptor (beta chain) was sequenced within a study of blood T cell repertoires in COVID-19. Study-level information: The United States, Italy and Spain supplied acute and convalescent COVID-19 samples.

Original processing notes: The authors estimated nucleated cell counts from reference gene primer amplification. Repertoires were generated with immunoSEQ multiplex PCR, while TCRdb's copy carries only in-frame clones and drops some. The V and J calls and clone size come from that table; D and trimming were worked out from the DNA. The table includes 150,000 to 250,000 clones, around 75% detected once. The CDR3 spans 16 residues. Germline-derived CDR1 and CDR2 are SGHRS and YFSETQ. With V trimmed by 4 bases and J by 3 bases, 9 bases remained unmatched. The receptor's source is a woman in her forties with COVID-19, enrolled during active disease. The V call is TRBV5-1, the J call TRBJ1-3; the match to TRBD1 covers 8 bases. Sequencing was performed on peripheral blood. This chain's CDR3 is CASSHNPTGDGNTIYF. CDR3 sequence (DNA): TGCGCCAGCAGCCACAACCCGACAGGGGATGGAAACACCATATATTTT. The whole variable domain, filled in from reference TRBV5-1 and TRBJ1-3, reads KAGVTQTPRYLIKTRGQQVTLSCSPISGHRSVSWYQQTPGQGLQFLFEYFSETQRNKGNFPGRFSGRQFSNSRSEMNVSTLELGDSALYLCASSHNPTGDGNTIYFGEGSWLTVV.